The TCR beta chain under discussion was sequenced for a study of cytotoxic CD8 clonotypes in ibrutinib-treated CLL. Assay used: immunoSEQ multiplex PCR; TCRdb lists only in-frame clones, some missing. The sample comprises 270,000 or so clones, about 72% of which are singletons, and around 5.1% rests with the top ten. Trimming pared 8 bases from V and 4 bases from J, leaving 14 bases between. CDR1 WSHSY and CDR2 SAAADI come from the germline V gene. The CDR3 loop spans 13 amino acids. This TCR derives from a human donor with chronic lymphocytic leukemia. The sequenced sample was PBMCs, obtained at disease progression, from a patient treated with ibrutinib. The chain links TRBV10-2 to TRBJ1-2, with a tentative D call TRBD1 (5 bases). CDR3 nucleotides: TGCGCCAGCGTTCGTCAGGGTGGCTATGGCTACACCTTC. Protein: CASVRQGGYGYTF.